This TCR beta chain was observed in a study of Graves' ophthalmopathy and Graves' hyperthyroidism. Overall study results and limits: Most thyroid clonotypes expanded beyond 0.001 frequency were also found in blood. As the model predicted ophthalmopathy progression, it achieved a sensitivity of 70% to 71% and a specificity of 72.22%.

Ten or more counts support this clonotype. Its antigen remains unknown. The CDR3 covers 16 residues. The J segment lost 3 bases and the V segment lost 0 bases, leaving 2 bases of the junction unmatched. Germline values: CDR1 LGHNA, CDR2 YSLEER. Amplifying from RNA transcripts, the study obtained TCR beta CDR3 regions. The first-round RT-PCR employed HTBI primers together with the Qiagen OneStep RT-PCR kit. A multiplex PCR was then performed as the second round. MiXCR, applied by TCRdb to the multiplex PCR reads, yields one record per CDR3 protein. The sample has 300,000 to 400,000 distinct CDR3 sequences; about 18% are singletons.

This sequence was found in an adult woman with stable Graves' hyperthyroidism. Sequencing input: peripheral blood. This rearrangement joins TRBV4-3 to TRBJ1-1; 12 bases are a match to TRBD1. CDR3 sequence: CASSQEGQGADTEAFF. CDR3 bases: TGCGCCAGCAGCCAAGAGGGACAGGGGGCAGACACTGAAGCTTTCTTT.